The present T cell receptor (beta chain) was sequenced within a study of T cells in Graves' hyperthyroidism and ophthalmopathy. Study-wide findings and caveats: Onset of ophthalmopathy came a median roughly 6 months after the model predicted it.

CDR1 and CDR2 (germline): LGHDT, YNNKEL (reference sequence). Trimming removed 2 bases from V and 6 bases from J, with 10 bases in between. This CDR3 region has 14 residues. The study left out patients who had uncontrolled infection, other autoimmune disease, pregnancy or lactation. Researchers took RNA transcripts and amplified the TCR beta CDR3 regions from them. First-round RT-PCR of the TCR CDR3 relied on the HTBI primer set. TCRdb reanalysed the multiplex PCR reads using MiXCR and keeps one entry per CDR3 protein. The sample shows a few hundred thousand distinct CDR3 sequences, about a fifth of them seen only once. In this sample, this clonotype turned up many times. The antigen is undetermined.

The chain links TRBV3-1 to TRBJ2-2; a possible D gene is TRBD1 (5 bases). Material for sequencing was blood. The receptor's source is a man younger than 35 with Graves' ophthalmopathy. CDR3 sequence (DNA): TGTGCCAGCAGCCAACAGGGATGGCCCGGGGAGCTGTTTTTT. Translating gives CASSQQGWPGELFF.